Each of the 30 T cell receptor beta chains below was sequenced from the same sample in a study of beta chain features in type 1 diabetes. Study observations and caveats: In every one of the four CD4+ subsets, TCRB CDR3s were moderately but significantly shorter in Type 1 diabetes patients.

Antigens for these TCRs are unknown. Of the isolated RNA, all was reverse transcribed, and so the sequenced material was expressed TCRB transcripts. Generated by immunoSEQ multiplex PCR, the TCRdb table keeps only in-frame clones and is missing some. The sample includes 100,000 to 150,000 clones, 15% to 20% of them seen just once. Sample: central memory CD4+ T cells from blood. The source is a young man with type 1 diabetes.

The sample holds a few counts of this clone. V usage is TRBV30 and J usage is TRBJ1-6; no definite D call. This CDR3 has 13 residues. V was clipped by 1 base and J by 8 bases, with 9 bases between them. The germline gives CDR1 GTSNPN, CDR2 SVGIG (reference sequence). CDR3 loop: CAWSGEGYSPLHF. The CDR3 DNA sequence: TGTGCCTGGAGTGGTGAAGGTTATTCACCCCTCCACTTT.

CDR3: CASSPGTVSYNEQFF. CDR3 in DNA: TGCGCCAGCAGCCCCGGGACAGTCTCCTACAATGAGCAGTTCTTC. V usage is TRBV4-3 and J usage is TRBJ2-1, with 7 bases aligning to TRBD1. The CDR3 has 15 residues. V dropped 4 bases and J dropped 0; count of bases not matched to a gene: 3. Per germline, CDR1 LGHNA and CDR2 YSLEER.

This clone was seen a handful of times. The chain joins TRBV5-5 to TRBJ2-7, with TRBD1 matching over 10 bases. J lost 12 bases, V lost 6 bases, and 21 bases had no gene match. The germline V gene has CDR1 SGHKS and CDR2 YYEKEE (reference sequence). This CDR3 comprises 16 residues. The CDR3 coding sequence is TGTGCCAGCACCCAAGGGCCGGGACAGGGGACCCAGGGGAGGTACTTC. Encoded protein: CASTQGPGQGTQGRYF.

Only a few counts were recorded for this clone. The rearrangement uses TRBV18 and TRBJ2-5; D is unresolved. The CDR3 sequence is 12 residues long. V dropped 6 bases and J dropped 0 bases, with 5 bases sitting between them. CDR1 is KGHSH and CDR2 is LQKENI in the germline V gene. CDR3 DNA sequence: TGTGCCAGCTCCAAGTACCAAGAGACCCAGTACTTC. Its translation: CASSKYQETQYF.

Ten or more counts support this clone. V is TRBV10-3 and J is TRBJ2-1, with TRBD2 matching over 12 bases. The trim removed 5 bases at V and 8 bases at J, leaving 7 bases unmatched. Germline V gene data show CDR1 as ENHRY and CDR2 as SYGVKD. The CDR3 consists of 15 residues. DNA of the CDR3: TGTGCCATCAGTAGGACTAGCGGGGACGCAGATGAGCAGTTCTTC. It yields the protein CAISRTSGDADEQFF.

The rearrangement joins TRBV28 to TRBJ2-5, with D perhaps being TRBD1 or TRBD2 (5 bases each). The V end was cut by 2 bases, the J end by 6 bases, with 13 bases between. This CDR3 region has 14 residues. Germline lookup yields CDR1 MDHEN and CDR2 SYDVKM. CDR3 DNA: TGTGCCAGCAGTTTAGCTGGGGGTGGGAAGACCCAGTACTTC. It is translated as CASSLAGGGKTQYF.

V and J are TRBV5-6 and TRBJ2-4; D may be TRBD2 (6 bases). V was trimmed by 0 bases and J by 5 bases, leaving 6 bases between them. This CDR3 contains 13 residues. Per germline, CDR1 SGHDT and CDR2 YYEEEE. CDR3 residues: CASSLAGENIQYF. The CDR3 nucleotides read TGTGCCAGCAGCTTGGCGGGAGAAAACATTCAGTACTTC.

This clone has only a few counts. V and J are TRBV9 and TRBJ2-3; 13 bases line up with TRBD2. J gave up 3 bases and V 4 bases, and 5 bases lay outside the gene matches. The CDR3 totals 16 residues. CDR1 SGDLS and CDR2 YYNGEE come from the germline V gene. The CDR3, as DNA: TGTGCCAGCAGCTCCAGGACTAGCGGGGGTACAGATACGCAGTATTTT. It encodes CASSSRTSGGTDTQYF.

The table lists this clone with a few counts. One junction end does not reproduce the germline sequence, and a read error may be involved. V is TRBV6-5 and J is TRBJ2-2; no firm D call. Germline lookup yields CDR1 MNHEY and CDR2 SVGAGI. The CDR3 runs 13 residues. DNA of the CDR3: TGTGCCAGCAGTGCGGATCACACCGAGGAGCTGTTTTTT. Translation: CASSADHTEELFF.

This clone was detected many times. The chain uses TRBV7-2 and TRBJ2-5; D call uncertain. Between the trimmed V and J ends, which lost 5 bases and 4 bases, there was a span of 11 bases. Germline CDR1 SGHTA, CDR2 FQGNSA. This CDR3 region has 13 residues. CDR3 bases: TGTGCCAGCAGCGCCCTGGACGGAGAGACCCAGTACTTC. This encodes CASSALDGETQYF.

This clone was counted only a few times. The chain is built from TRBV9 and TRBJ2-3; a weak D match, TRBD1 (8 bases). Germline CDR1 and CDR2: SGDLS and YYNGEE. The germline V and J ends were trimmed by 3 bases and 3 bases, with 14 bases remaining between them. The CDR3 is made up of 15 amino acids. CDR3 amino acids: CASSALQGGTDTQYF. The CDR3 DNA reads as TGTGCCAGCAGCGCATTACAGGGGGGGACAGATACGCAGTATTTT.

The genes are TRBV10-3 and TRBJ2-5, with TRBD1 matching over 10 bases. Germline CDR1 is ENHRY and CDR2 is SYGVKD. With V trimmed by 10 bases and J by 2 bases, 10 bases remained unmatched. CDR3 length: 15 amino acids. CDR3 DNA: TGTGCCAGCAAATCCGGGACAGGGGAGCAAGAGACCCAGTACTTC. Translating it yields CASKSGTGEQETQYF.

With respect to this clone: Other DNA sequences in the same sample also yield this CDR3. The CDR3 DNA reads as TGCAGCGTGGCCGGGGGGTTGGGGCAGCCCCAGCATTTT. Translating it yields CSVAGGLGQPQHF. The chain carries TRBV29-1 and TRBJ1-5; maybe TRBD1 (5 bases). Trimming stripped 6 bases from V and 7 bases from J, with 16 bases between. The CDR3 is 13 amino acids. CDR1 and CDR2 (germline): SQVTM, ANQGSEA.

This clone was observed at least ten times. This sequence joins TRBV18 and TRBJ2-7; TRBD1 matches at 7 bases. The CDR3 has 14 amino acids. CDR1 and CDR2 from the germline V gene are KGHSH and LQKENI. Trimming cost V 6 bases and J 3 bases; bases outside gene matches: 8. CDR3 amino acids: CASSPGTVYYEQYF. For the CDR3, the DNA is TGTGCCAGCTCCCCCGGGACAGTCTACTACGAGCAGTACTTC.

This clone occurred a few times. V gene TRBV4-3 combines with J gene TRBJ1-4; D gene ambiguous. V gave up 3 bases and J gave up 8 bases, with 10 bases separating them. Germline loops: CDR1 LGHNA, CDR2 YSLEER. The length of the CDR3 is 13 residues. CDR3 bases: TGCGCCAGCAGCCACCCCACGGGGGAAAAACTGTTTTTT. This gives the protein CASSHPTGEKLFF.

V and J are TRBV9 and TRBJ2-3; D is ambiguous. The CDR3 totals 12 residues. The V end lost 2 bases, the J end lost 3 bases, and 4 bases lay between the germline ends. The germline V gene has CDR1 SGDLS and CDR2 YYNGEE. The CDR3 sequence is CASSVMTDTQYF. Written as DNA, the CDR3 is TGTGCCAGCAGCGTGATGACAGATACGCAGTATTTT.

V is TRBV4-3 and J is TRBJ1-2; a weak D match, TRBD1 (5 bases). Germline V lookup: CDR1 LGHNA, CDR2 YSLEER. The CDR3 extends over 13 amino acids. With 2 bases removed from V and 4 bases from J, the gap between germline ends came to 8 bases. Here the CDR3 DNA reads TGCGCCAGCAGCCAACCAGGGACCTATGGCTACACCTTC. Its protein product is CASSQPGTYGYTF.

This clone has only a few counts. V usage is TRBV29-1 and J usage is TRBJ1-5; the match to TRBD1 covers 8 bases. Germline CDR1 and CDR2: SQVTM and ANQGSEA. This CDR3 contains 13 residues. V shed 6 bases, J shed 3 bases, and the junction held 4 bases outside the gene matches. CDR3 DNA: TGCAGCGTGACGGACAGGGACAATCAGCCCCAGCATTTT. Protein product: CSVTDRDNQPQHF.

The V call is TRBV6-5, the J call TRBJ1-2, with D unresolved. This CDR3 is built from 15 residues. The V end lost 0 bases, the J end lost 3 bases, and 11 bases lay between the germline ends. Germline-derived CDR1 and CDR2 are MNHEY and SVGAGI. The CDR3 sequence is CASSYSTVEYYGYTF. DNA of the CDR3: TGTGCCAGCAGTTACTCGACGGTGGAGTACTATGGCTACACCTTC.

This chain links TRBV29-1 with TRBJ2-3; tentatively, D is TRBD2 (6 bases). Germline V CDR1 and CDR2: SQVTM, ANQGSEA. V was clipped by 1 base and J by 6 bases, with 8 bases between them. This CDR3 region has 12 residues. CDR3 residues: CSVEVGGDTQYF. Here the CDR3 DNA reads TGCAGCGTTGAAGTAGGAGGGGATACGCAGTATTTT.

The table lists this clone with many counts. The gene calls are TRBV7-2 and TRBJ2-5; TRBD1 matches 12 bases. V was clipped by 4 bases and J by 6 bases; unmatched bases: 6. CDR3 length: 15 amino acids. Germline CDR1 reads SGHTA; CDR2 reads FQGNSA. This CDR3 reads CASSWGTGGRQTQYF. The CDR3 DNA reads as TGTGCCAGCAGCTGGGGGACAGGGGGCCGGCAGACCCAGTACTTC.

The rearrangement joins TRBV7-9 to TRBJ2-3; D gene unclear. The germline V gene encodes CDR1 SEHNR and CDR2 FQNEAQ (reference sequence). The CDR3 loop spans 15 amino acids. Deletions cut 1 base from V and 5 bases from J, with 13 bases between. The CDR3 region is CASSLVELGVDTQYF. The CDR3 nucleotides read TGTGCCAGCAGCTTAGTGGAGCTAGGAGTAGATACGCAGTATTTT. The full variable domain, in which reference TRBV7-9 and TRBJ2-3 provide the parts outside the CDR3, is DTGVSQNPRHKITKRGQNVTFRCDPISEHNRLYWYRQTLGQGPEFLTYFQNEAQLEKSRLLSDRFSAERPKGSFSTLEIQRTEQGDSAMYLCASSLVELGVDTQYFGPGTRLTVL.

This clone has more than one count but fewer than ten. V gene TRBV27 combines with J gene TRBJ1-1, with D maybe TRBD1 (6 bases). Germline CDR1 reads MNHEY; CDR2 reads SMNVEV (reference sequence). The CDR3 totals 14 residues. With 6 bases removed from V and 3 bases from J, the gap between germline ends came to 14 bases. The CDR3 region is CASRGNTGYTEAFF. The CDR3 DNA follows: TGTGCCAGCAGGGGTAATACAGGGTACACTGAAGCTTTCTTT.

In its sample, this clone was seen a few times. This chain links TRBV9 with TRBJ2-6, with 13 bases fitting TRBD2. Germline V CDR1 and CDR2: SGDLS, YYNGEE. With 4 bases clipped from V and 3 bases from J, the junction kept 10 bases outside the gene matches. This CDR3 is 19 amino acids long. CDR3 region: CASSPLLAGGFYGANVLTF. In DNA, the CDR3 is TGTGCCAGCAGCCCCCTACTAGCGGGGGGGTTTTATGGGGCCAACGTCCTGACTTTC.

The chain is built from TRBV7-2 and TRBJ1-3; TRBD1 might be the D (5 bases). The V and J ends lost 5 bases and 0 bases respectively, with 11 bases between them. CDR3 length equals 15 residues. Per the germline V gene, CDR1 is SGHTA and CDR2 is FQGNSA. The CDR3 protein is CASSPVGGSGNTIYF. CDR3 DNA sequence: TGTGCCAGCAGCCCTGTGGGGGGCTCTGGAAACACCATATATTTT.

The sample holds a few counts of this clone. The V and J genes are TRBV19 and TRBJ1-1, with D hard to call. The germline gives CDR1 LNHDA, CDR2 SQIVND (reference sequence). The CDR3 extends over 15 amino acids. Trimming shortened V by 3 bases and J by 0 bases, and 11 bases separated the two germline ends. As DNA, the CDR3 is TGTGCCAGTAGTATGGGAGGGTGGATGAACACTGAAGCTTTCTTT. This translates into CASSMGGWMNTEAFF.

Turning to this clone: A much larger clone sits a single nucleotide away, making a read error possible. DNA for the CDR3: TGTGCCAGCAGTTTATCGGACAGGGGCTCCTACGAGCAGTACTTC. Translating it yields CASSLSDRGSYEQYF. The rearrangement joins TRBV27 to TRBJ2-7, with TRBD1 identical over 9 bases. The CDR3 sequence is 15 residues long. Losses at the gene ends were 0 bases for V and 0 bases for J; bases not matched to a gene: 0. Germline V gene lookup returns CDR1 MNHEY and CDR2 SMNVEV (reference sequence).

CDR3 DNA: TGTGCCAGCAGCTTAACTGTGATGGAGACCCAGTACTTC. It is translated as CASSLTVMETQYF. The chain carries TRBV7-2 and TRBJ2-5; D remains ambiguous. V lost 2 bases to trimming and J lost 5 bases, with 9 bases between them. This CDR3 has 13 amino acids. Germline V gene sequence: CDR1 SGHTA, CDR2 FQGNSA. Full variable domain (rest looked up from reference TRBV7-2 and TRBJ2-5): GAGVSQSPSNKVTEKGKDVELRCDPISGHTALYWYRQSLGQGLEFLIYFQGNSAPDKSGLPSDRFSAERTGGSVSTLTIQRTQQEDSAVYLCASSLTVMETQYFGPGTRLLVL.

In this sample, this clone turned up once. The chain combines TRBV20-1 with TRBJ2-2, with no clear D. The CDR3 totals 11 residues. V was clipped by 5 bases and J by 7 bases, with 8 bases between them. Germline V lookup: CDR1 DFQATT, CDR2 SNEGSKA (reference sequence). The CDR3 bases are TGCAGTGCTTATCGTAGCGGGGAGCTGTTTTTT. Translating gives CSAYRSGELFF.

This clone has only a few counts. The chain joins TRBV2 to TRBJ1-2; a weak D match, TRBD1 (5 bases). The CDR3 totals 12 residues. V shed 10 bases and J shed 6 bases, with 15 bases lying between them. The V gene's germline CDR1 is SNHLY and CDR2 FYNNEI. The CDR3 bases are TGTGCCACCCGGGAGACAGCAGATGGCTACACCTTC. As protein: CATRETADGYTF.